The 21 T cell receptor beta chains below come from one sample, sequenced in a study of cytomegalovirus exposure and HLA in healthy donors. PCR primers comprised 60 Vbeta and 13 Jbeta primers. Clones were sequenced by immunoSEQ multiplex PCR, and TCRdb holds only the in-frame ones, with some missing. The repertoire includes about 120,000 clones, over 70% of them detected once, and around 1.5% sits in the top ten. The sample taken for sequencing was PBMCs. These receptors all stem from a woman between 18 and 29 years old in good health and CMV-seronegative.

This chain uses TRBV7-2 with TRBJ2-2, with 7 positions matching TRBD2. The germline gives CDR1 SGHTA, CDR2 FQGNSA. The CDR3 extends over 15 amino acids. The ends lost 1 base at V and 5 bases at J; junction bases unmatched: 4. CDR3 amino acids: CASSLVGTTTGELFF. For the CDR3, the DNA is TGTGCCAGCAGCTTAGTCGGGACTACTACCGGGGAGCTGTTTTTT.

V and J are TRBV11-2 and TRBJ2-5, with 7 bases matching TRBD2. V dropped 8 bases and J dropped 1; count of bases not matched to a gene: 13. The CDR3 sequence is 16 residues long. CDR1 and CDR2 from the germline V gene are SGHAT and FQNNGV. The DNA for the CDR3 is TGTGCCAGCTTGCGAGGAGGGAGGGGTGTCCAAGAGACCCAGTACTTC. This sequence encodes CASLRGGRGVQETQYF.

The J gene is TRBJ2-5, the V gene TRBV5-4, with 8 bases that match TRBD2. The tail of the sequence fits TRBJ2-7 better, so the J call may be wrong. The germline V gene encodes CDR1 SGHNT and CDR2 YYREEE (reference sequence). The CDR3 runs to 15 residues. The CDR3 is CASSLAGRGASEQYF. The CDR3 DNA follows: TGTGCCAGCAGCTTGGCCGGGCGGGGGGCGAGCGAGCAGTACTTC.

The rearrangement joins TRBV4-2 to TRBJ2-1, with 13 bases fitting TRBD2. Unmatched junction bases numbered 6, after V lost 4 bases and J lost 9 bases. Germline V gene data show CDR1 as LGHNA and CDR2 as YNFKEQ. There are 15 residues in the CDR3. DNA for the CDR3: TGTGCCAGCAGCCCACGACTAGCGGGGGGTAGTGAGCAGTTCTTC. This encodes CASSPRLAGGSEQFF.

The chain employs TRBV6-5 and TRBJ2-2; D is unresolved. Trimming removed 5 bases from V and 6 bases from J, with 13 bases in between. Germline V lookup: CDR1 MNHEY, CDR2 SVGAGI. CDR3 length: 14 residues. The CDR3 reads CASSPLGSAGELFF. CDR3 coding DNA: TGTGCCAGCAGTCCCCTAGGATCCGCCGGGGAGCTGTTTTTT.

The genes are TRBV27 and TRBJ2-7, with 10 positions matching TRBD1. Germline CDR1 is MNHEY and CDR2 is SMNVEV (reference sequence). The CDR3 length is 13 residues. The V gene end was trimmed by 3 bases and the J gene end by 7 bases; junction bases not matched to a gene: 3. CDR3 nucleotides: TGTGCCAGCAGTTTCCAGGGACAGGGGGAGCAGTACTTC. Its translation: CASSFQGQGEQYF.

J is TRBJ1-6 and V is TRBV30; tentative D call: TRBD1 (5 bases). The V end was cut by 4 bases, the J end by 6 bases, with 13 bases between. Germline lookup yields CDR1 GTSNPN and CDR2 SVGIG (reference sequence). This CDR3 is 14 amino acids long. The CDR3 DNA is TGTGCCTGGAACTTAGGGGCAGGTAATTCACCCCTCCACTTT. Translating gives CAWNLGAGNSPLHF.

The chain links TRBV5-6 to TRBJ1-1; no reliable D call. V lost 0 bases to trimming and J lost 1 base, with 7 bases between them. The V gene's germline CDR1 is SGHDT and CDR2 YYEEEE. The CDR3 loop spans 14 amino acids. In DNA form, the CDR3 reads TGTGCCAGCAGCTTGGGGACTGGGAACACTGAAGCTTTCTTT. This encodes CASSLGTGNTEAFF.

The chain links TRBV6-5 to TRBJ2-7; 8 bases line up with TRBD1. The CDR3 is made up of 14 amino acids. Germline-derived CDR1 and CDR2 are MNHEY and SVGAGI. The J segment lost 1 base and the V segment lost 6 bases, leaving 5 bases of the junction unmatched. CDR3 amino acids: CASSRQGKSYEQYF. The CDR3, as DNA: TGTGCCAGCAGCAGACAGGGGAAGTCCTACGAGCAGTACTTC.

The chain combines TRBV7-9 with TRBJ1-2; 7 bases are a match to TRBD1. The CDR3 length is 13 residues. CDR1 and CDR2 (germline): SEHNR, FQNEAQ (reference sequence). With 5 bases clipped from V and 4 bases from J, the junction kept 4 bases outside the gene matches. CDR3 in amino acids: CASSVGTAYGYTF. The CDR3 nucleotides read TGTGCCAGCAGCGTCGGGACAGCCTATGGCTACACCTTC.

This clone was counted between two and nine times. The rearrangement links TRBV7-6 to TRBJ1-3; 12 nucleotides match TRBD1. The CDR3 is made up of 18 amino acids. V dropped 5 bases and J dropped 4; count of bases not matched to a gene: 12. Per the germline V gene, CDR1 is SGHVS and CDR2 is FNYEAQ. The CDR3 here is CASSARPRDRGPGNTIYF. The CDR3 DNA sequence: TGTGCCAGCAGCGCCCGACCCCGGGACAGGGGGCCAGGAAACACCATATATTTT.

V usage is TRBV6-5 and J usage is TRBJ1-3; 9 bases map to TRBD1. The length of the CDR3 is 15 residues. Trimming took 8 bases from V and 2 from J; bases not matched to a gene: 7. Per germline, CDR1 MNHEY and CDR2 SVGAGI. DNA of the CDR3: TGTGCCAGCTCCTGGGACAGGGCGGCTGGAAACACCATATATTTT. Encoded protein: CASSWDRAAGNTIYF.

The chain has TRBV5-1 and TRBJ2-3; 14 bases match TRBD2. Germline CDR1 is SGHRS and CDR2 is YFSETQ. The V and J ends lost 4 bases and 6 bases, in that order; junction bases with no gene match: 22. This CDR3 is 21 amino acids long. CDR3 bases: TGCGCCAGCAGCCCGGGGACTAGCGGGAGCCTAAACCGAGCCGGGTGGGATACGCAGTATTTT. Translation gives CASSPGTSGSLNRAGWDTQYF.

The V gene is TRBV27, the J gene TRBJ2-6; D may be TRBD2 (5 bases). The germline V gene has CDR1 MNHEY and CDR2 SMNVEV (reference sequence). V was pared by 8 bases and J by 0 bases, with 23 bases between. The CDR3 consists of 19 residues. The CDR3 reads CASSTRGTALLSGANVLTF. The CDR3 DNA follows: TGTGCCAGCTCAACCCGGGGAACTGCCTTACTCTCTGGGGCCAACGTCCTGACTTTC.

This rearrangement joins TRBV5-1 to TRBJ1-2, with D tentatively TRBD1 (6 bases). CDR1 is SGHRS and CDR2 is YFSETQ in the germline V gene. Between the trimmed V and J ends, which lost 5 bases and 2 bases, there was a span of 10 bases. The CDR3 contains 13 residues. The CDR3 here is CASSWTVNYGYTF. The CDR3 nucleotides read TGCGCCAGCAGTTGGACAGTCAACTATGGCTACACCTTC.

The rearrangement links TRBV18 to TRBJ2-7; D is undetermined. The ends were cut back, 1 base at V and 0 bases at J, with 13 bases in the middle. The CDR3 totals 16 residues. Germline V gene sequence: CDR1 KGHSH, CDR2 LQKENI. For the CDR3, the DNA is TGTGCCAGCTCACCACGAGACCGGGTGTTCTCCTACGAGCAGTACTTC. Protein sequence: CASSPRDRVFSYEQYF. Full variable domain (missing parts from reference TRBV18 and TRBJ2-7): NAGVMQNPRHLVRRRGQEARLRCSPMKGHSHVYWYRQLPEEGLKFMVYLQKENIIDESGMPKERFSAEFPKEGPSILRIQQVVRGDSAAYFCASSPRDRVFSYEQYFGPGTRLTVT.

The J gene is TRBJ2-6, the V gene TRBV4-3; possible D gene TRBD1, 6 bases. The V gene lost 5 bases and the J gene lost 3 bases, with 14 bases spanning the gap. The CDR3 totals 16 residues. CDR1 is LGHNA and CDR2 is YSLEER in the germline V gene. The CDR3 DNA reads as TGCGCCAGCAGCTTGGAGAGGGGGAGTGGGGCCAACGTCCTGACTTTC. Translation: CASSLERGSGANVLTF.

The rearrangement joins TRBV9 to TRBJ2-1; 10 bases match TRBD2. V shed 5 bases, J shed 8 bases, and the junction held 10 bases outside the gene matches. This CDR3 contains 15 residues. Looked up from germline, CDR1 is SGDLS and CDR2 is YYNGEE. The CDR3 protein is CASRESGTSDDEQFF. The CDR3 DNA reads TGTGCCAGCAGGGAGTCCGGGACTAGCGACGATGAGCAGTTCTTC.

The chain joins TRBV5-4 to TRBJ2-5, with D possibly matching TRBD1 (6 bases). Trimming shortened V by 4 bases and J by 7 bases, and 23 bases separated the two germline ends. The CDR3 runs 16 residues. Germline lookup yields CDR1 SGHNT and CDR2 YYREEE (reference sequence). The CDR3 is CASSPRTSGAVSTQYF. CDR3 in DNA: TGTGCCAGCAGCCCTAGAACCTCAGGGGCGGTTTCGACCCAGTACTTC.

V usage is TRBV5-1 and J usage is TRBJ2-2, with D possibly being TRBD2 (6 bases). Germline V gene lookup returns CDR1 SGHRS and CDR2 YFSETQ. Deletions cut 2 bases from V and 6 bases from J, with 17 bases between. The CDR3 has 16 amino acids. The DNA for the CDR3 is TGCGCCAGCAGCTTTGGTACGGGACTCCTTCCCGGGGAGCTGTTTTTT. As protein: CASSFGTGLLPGELFF.

This rearrangement joins TRBV2 to TRBJ2-5, with 8 positions matching TRBD1. This CDR3 region has 13 residues. Germline V lookup: CDR1 SNHLY, CDR2 FYNNEI. Trimming cost V 6 bases and J 11 bases; bases outside gene matches: 11. The CDR3 nucleotides read TGTGCCAGCAGGCAGGGGGCTTTTCGGGAGCAGTACTTC. Its translation: CASRQGAFREQYF.